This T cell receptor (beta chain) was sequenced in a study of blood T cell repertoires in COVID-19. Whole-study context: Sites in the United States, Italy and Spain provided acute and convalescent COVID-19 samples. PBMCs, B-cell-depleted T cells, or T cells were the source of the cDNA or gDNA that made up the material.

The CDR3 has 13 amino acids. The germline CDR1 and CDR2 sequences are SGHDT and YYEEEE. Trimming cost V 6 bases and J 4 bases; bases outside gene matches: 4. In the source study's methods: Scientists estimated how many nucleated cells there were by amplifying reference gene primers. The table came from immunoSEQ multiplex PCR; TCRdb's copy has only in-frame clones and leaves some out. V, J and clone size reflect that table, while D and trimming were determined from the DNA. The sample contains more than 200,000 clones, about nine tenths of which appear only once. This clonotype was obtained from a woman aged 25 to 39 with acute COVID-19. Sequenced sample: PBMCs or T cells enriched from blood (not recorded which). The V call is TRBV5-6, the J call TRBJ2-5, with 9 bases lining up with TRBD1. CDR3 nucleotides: TGTGCCAGCAAAAGGGGACAGGGAGAGACCCAGTACTTC. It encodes CASKRGQGETQYF.